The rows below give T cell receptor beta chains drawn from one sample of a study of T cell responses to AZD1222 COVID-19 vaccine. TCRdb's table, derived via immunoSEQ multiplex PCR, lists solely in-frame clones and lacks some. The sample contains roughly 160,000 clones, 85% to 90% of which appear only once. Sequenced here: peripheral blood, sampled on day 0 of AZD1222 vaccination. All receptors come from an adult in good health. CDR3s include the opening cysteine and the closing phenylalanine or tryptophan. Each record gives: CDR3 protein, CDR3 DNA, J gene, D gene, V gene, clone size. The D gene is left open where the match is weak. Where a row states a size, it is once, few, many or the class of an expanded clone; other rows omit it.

CDR3: CASSRIRTSGSNEQFF; DNA: TGTGCCAGCAGCCGGATAAGGACTAGCGGGAGCAATGAGCAGTTCTTC; J: TRBJ2-1; D: TRBD2; V: TRBV7-9; size: once
CDR3: CASSEAPGQNIQYF; DNA: TGTGCCAGCAGTGAAGCGCCAGGTCAAAACATTCAGTACTTC; J: TRBJ2-4; D: .; V: TRBV6-1; size: .
CDR3: CASSDRWGTGDGYTF; DNA: TGTGCCAGCAGTGATCGATGGGGGACAGGGGATGGCTACACCTTC; J: TRBJ1-2; D: TRBD1; V: TRBV2; size: .
CDR3: CASSERNSRDEQFF; DNA: TGTGCCAGCAGTGAGCGGAACTCACGGGATGAGCAGTTCTTC; J: TRBJ2-1; D: .; V: TRBV2; size: .
CDR3: CASSLGQGPNEQYF; DNA: TGTGCCAGCAGCTTAGGACAGGGTCCCAACGAGCAGTACTTC; J: TRBJ2-7; D: TRBD1; V: TRBV7-9; size: .
CDR3: CASRYGGGQPQHF; DNA: TGTGCCAGCAGGTATGGGGGAGGCCAGCCCCAGCATTTT; J: TRBJ1-5; D: .; V: TRBV28; size: .
CDR3: CASSYWTGNNEQFF; DNA: TGTGCCAGCAGTTACTGGACAGGGAACAATGAGCAGTTCTTC; J: TRBJ2-1; D: TRBD1; V: TRBV27; size: .
CDR3: CASSTRWTQRGNSNQPQHF; DNA: TGTGCCAGTAGTACCCGTTGGACTCAGCGGGGGAATAGCAATCAGCCCCAGCATTTT; J: TRBJ1-5; D: .; V: TRBV19; size: .
CDR3: CASSKIQPNTEAFF; DNA: TGCGCCAGCAGCAAGATACAACCGAACACTGAAGCTTTCTTT; J: TRBJ1-1; D: .; V: TRBV5-1; size: .
CDR3: CASSYTPVNYNEQFF; DNA: TGTGCCAGCAGTTATACTCCCGTCAACTACAATGAGCAGTTCTTC; J: TRBJ2-1; D: .; V: TRBV27; size: .
CDR3: CASSLNSAASGNTIYF; DNA: TGTGCCAGCAGCCTCAACTCGGCTGCGTCTGGAAACACCATATATTTT; J: TRBJ1-3; D: .; V: TRBV4-2; size: .
CDR3: CASSLRGGASTDTQYF; DNA: TGTGCCAGCAGTCTAAGGGGGGGAGCCTCCACAGATACGCAGTATTTT; J: TRBJ2-3; D: .; V: TRBV7-3; size: once
CDR3: CASSYSPAEQFF; DNA: TGTGCCAGCAGTTACTCCCCAGCTGAGCAGTTCTTC; J: TRBJ2-1; D: .; V: TRBV6-2/TRBV6-3; size: .